Listed below are T cell receptor beta chains from one sample, sequenced in a study of blood T cell repertoires in COVID-19. Measured with immunoSEQ multiplex PCR; TCRdb has only the in-frame clones, and not every one. The data contain 250,000 or so clones, 70% to 90% of them singletons. Sequencing was carried out using PBMCs or T cells enriched from blood (not recorded which). The source of these receptors is a woman aged 25 to 39 with acute COVID-19. Each CDR3 is given with its conserved first and last residue. Fields, in order: clone size, J gene, D gene, V gene, CDR3 DNA, CDR3 protein. The D gene is left open where the match is weak. Clone size, where shown, is once, few, many, or a class for clones that have expanded.

>NA|TRBJ2-2|NA|TRBV5-5
TGTGCCAGCAGCTCCAGTGTCACCGGGGAGCTGTTTTTT
CASSSSVTGELFF
>NA|TRBJ1-2|TRBD1|TRBV2
TGTGCCAGCAGGTATACAGGGGATGGCTACACCTTC
CASRYTGDGYTF
>NA|TRBJ2-3|NA|TRBV29-1
TGCAGCGCCCGGACAGACCTCACAGATACGCAGTATTTT
CSARTDLTDTQYF
>NA|TRBJ1-2|TRBD1|TRBV27
TGTGCCAGCGGTGACGGGACAGGTTTAACTTCCGCGGGGGGCTACACCTTC
CASGDGTGLTSAGGYTF
>NA|TRBJ1-5|TRBD1|TRBV19
TGTGCCAGTAGTACGGGACAGCCGAATCAGCCCCAGCATTTT
CASSTGQPNQPQHF
>NA|TRBJ2-2|NA|TRBV7-3
TGTGCCAGCAGCTCCCTACAACCCATATGGGCAGGGCTGTGGGACACCGGGGAGCTGTTTTTT
CASSSLQPIWAGLWDTGELFF
>NA|TRBJ1-2|TRBD1|TRBV23-1
TGCGCCAGCACTCGGGCGACAGGGAATGCTAACTATGGCTACACCTTC
CASTRATGNANYGYTF
>few|TRBJ1-1|NA|TRBV6-6
TGTGCCAGCAGTCACCCCGGTGTCACTGAAGCTTTCTTT
CASSHPGVTEAFF
>once|TRBJ1-1|NA|TRBV29-1
TGCAGCGTCACCGGGTCGAGATCCGACACTGAAGCTTTCTTT
CSVTGSRSDTEAFF
>NA|TRBJ2-7|TRBD2|TRBV7-2
TGTGCCAGCAGTCCGGGACTAGCGGGACGGTACGAGCAGTACTTC
CASSPGLAGRYEQYF
>NA|TRBJ1-5|NA|TRBV28
TGTGCCAGCAGTCTTCCCCCAGGAGGTAGCAATCAGCCCCAGCATTTT
CASSLPPGGSNQPQHF
>NA|TRBJ1-1|NA|TRBV28
TGTGCCAGCAGTCCCTCGGACAGGAACACTGAAGCTTTCTTT
CASSPSDRNTEAFF
>NA|TRBJ1-4|NA|TRBV5-1
TGCGCCAGCAGCGCCTCTTCGGGGGCAACTAATGAAAAACTGTTTTTT
CASSASSGATNEKLFF
>NA|TRBJ1-4|NA|TRBV19
TGTGCCAGTAGTATATCGCAGGGAACAAATGAAAAACTGTTTTTT
CASSISQGTNEKLFF
>NA|TRBJ1-4|NA|TRBV28
TGTGCCAGCAGTACCAACAGGGACCCTAATGAAAAACTGTTTTTT
CASSTNRDPNEKLFF
>NA|TRBJ2-4|NA|TRBV7-3
TGTGCCAGCAGCTTAACCCCCGAGAAAAACATTCAGTACTTC
CASSLTPEKNIQYF
>NA|TRBJ2-3|NA|TRBV2
TGTGCCAGCAGAGGACAGAGTCATAGCACAGATACGCAGTATTTT
CASRGQSHSTDTQYF
>NA|TRBJ2-3|NA|TRBV28
TGTGCCAGCAGTTCGATCTTTTTTCGGGGTACTAGCACAGATACGCAGTATTTT
CASSSIFFRGTSTDTQYF
>NA|TRBJ2-3|NA|TRBV27
TGTGCCAGCAGTGTAACTTATTGGACTAGCACAGATACGCAGTATTTT
CASSVTYWTSTDTQYF
>once|TRBJ2-7|TRBD1|TRBV13
TGTGCCAGCAGCCCGATGGGGGACAGGGGGCTCGAGCAGTACTTC
CASSPMGDRGLEQYF
>NA|TRBJ2-1|NA|TRBV9
TGTGCCAGCAGCGTAGCTGGGCAAAGCTCCTACAATGAGCAGTTCTTC
CASSVAGQSSYNEQFF
>few|TRBJ2-6|NA|TRBV6-2/TRBV6-3
TGTGCCAGCAGTTATTTGGGAGTTTTCGGGGTCTCTGGGGCCAACGTCCTGACTTTC
CASSYLGVFGVSGANVLTF
>NA|TRBJ2-7|NA|TRBV12-3/TRBV12-4
TGTGCCAGCAGCTTAATCGGCTACGAGCAGTACTTC
CASSLIGYEQYF
>once|TRBJ1-1|NA|TRBV5-6
TGTGCCAGCAGCCCCTCGGGAGCGGACACTGAAGCTTTCTTT
CASSPSGADTEAFF
>NA|TRBJ2-5|TRBD2|TRBV7-9
TGTGCCAGCAGCTCGCCGGGACTACAAGAGACCCAGTACTTC
CASSSPGLQETQYF
>once|TRBJ1-5|NA|TRBV2
TGTGCCAGCAGTGCTCGACGGGGTTTCAATCAGCCCCAGCATTTT
CASSARRGFNQPQHF
>NA|TRBJ1-2|TRBD1|TRBV4-1
TGCGCCAGCAGCCAATCCGGGACAGGGAGGTCCGGCTACACCTTC
CASSQSGTGRSGYTF
>NA|TRBJ2-2|NA|TRBV6-1
TGTGCCAGCAGTGAGAGACTAACGAACACCGGGGAGCTGTTTTTT
CASSERLTNTGELFF
>NA|TRBJ2-1|TRBD2|TRBV9
TGTGCCAGCAGCCCTCAACCCCGCGGGGGTACCTACAATGAGCAGTTCTTC
CASSPQPRGGTYNEQFF
>NA|TRBJ1-5|NA|TRBV7-2
TGTGCCAGCAGCTTAGCGTCGTATAGCAATCAGCCCCAGCATTTT
CASSLASYSNQPQHF